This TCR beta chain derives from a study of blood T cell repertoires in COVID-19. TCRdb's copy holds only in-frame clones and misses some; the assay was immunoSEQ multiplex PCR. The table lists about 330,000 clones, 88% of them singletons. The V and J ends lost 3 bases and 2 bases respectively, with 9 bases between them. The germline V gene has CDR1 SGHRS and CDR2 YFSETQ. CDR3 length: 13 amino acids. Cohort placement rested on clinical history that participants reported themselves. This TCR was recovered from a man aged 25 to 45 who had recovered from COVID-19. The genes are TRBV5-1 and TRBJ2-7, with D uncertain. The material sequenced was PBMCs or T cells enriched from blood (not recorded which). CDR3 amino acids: CASSYGSTYEQYF. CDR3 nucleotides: TGCGCCAGCAGCTACGGGTCGACCTACGAGCAGTACTTC.